This is a list of T cell receptor beta chains from one sample in a study of neurological immune-mediated disorders. TCRdb fed the 5' RACE reads into MiXCR, producing one record per CDR3 protein. Of tens of thousands of distinct CDR3 sequences in the sample, about 5.2% were seen once. The sequencing sample was made of PBMCs. The receptor set was obtained from a woman younger than 45 with multiple sclerosis. The CDR3 runs from the conserved cysteine through the conserved F or W. D genes are given only for firm matches. A row's size may be missing; if present it is once, few, many or a size class.

d_gene	abundance	j_gene	v_gene	CDR3aa	CDR3nt
-	many	TRBJ2-3	TRBV4-1	CASSQVQSTDTQYF	TGCGCCAGCAGCCAAGTACAGAGCACAGATACGCAGTATTTT
-	-	TRBJ2-6	TRBV11-3	CASSLSAPNWGANVLTF	TGTGCCAGCAGCTTATCCGCCCCTAACTGGGGGGCCAACGTCCTGACTTTC
-	many	TRBJ2-1	TRBV5-1	CASSLDPAVDNEQFF	TGCGCCAGCAGCTTGGATCCAGCGGTCGACAATGAGCAGTTCTTC
-	many	TRBJ2-4	TRBV9	CASSESSVGTIQYF	TGTGCCAGCAGCGAGAGCAGTGTGGGGACCATTCAGTACTTC
-	many	TRBJ1-2	TRBV20-1	CSAGYGYTF	TGCAGTGCCGGCTATGGCTACACCTTC
TRBD1	many	TRBJ1-6	TRBV20-1	CSARGRDRNSPLHF	TGCAGTGCTAGAGGACGGGACAGAAATTCACCCCTCCACTTT
-	many	TRBJ2-2	TRBV12-3/TRBV12-4	CASSWRQTGELFF	TGTGCCAGCAGTTGGAGGCAGACCGGGGAGCTGTTTTTT
-	many	TRBJ2-5	TRBV12-3/TRBV12-4	CASSYGVRTQYF	TGTGCCAGCAGTTATGGTGTGAGGACCCAGTACTTC
-	many	TRBJ1-3	TRBV2	CARGTSSSGNTIYF	TGTGCCAGAGGGACTTCCAGCTCTGGAAACACCATATATTTT
-	many	TRBJ1-5	TRBV19	CASRNSWQPQHF	TGTGCCAGTCGGAACAGTTGGCAGCCCCAGCATTTT
-	many	TRBJ1-1	TRBV5-1	CASSLEGTNTEAFF	TGCGCCAGCAGCTTGGAGGGGACAAACACTGAAGCTTTCTTT
-	many	TRBJ2-1	TRBV4-1	CASSHAGRRGGYNEQFF	TGCGCCAGCAGCCATGCCGGTCGGAGGGGGGGTTACAATGAGCAGTTCTTC
-	many	TRBJ2-5	TRBV5-1	CASSLGLVSGETQYF	TGCGCCAGCAGCTTGGGACTAGTGTCAGGAGAGACCCAGTACTTC
TRBD2	many	TRBJ2-3	TRBV4-1	CASSQVAGGTDTQYF	TGCGCCAGCAGCCAAGTAGCGGGAGGCACAGATACGCAGTATTTT
TRBD1	many	TRBJ1-5	TRBV10-2	CASSDTGGLFGNQPQHF	TGCGCCAGCAGTGATACAGGGGGCTTATTTGGCAATCAGCCCCAGCATTTT
-	-	TRBJ2-5	TRBV14	CASSQPSARYQETQYF	TGTGCCAGCAGCCAACCAAGCGCGAGATACCAAGAGACCCAGTACTTC
TRBD2	few	TRBJ2-1	TRBV12-5	CASGWDEREYNEQFF	TGTGCTAGTGGTTGGGACGAGCGGGAGTACAATGAGCAGTTCTTC
-	many	TRBJ2-1	TRBV20-1	CSARGSRFYNEQFF	TGCAGTGCCCGGGGGTCAAGATTCTACAATGAGCAGTTCTTC
-	many	TRBJ2-5	TRBV20-1	CSASRSKHPLQETQYF	TGCAGTGCCTCCCGCTCAAAACACCCCCTCCAAGAGACCCAGTACTTC
-	many	TRBJ2-1	TRBV4-1	CASSQDLATGGIVFF	TGCGCCAGCAGCCAAGATCTCGCTACGGGCGGGATAGTGTTCTTC
-	-	TRBJ1-4	TRBV5-1	CASSRPGADEKLFF	TGCGCCAGCAGCCGCCCGGGCGCGGATGAAAAACTGTTTTTT
-	many	TRBJ2-1	TRBV20-1	CSASPQRVNEQFF	TGCAGTGCTAGTCCCCAAAGGGTTAATGAGCAGTTCTTC
TRBD2	many	TRBJ2-2	TRBV5-1	CASSEGLAGVYTGELFF	TGCGCCAGCAGCGAAGGACTAGCGGGAGTGTACACCGGGGAGCTGTTTTTT
TRBD2	many	TRBJ2-5	TRBV5-1	CASSAGTRGQETQYF	TGCGCCAGCAGCGCCGGGACTAGAGGCCAAGAGACCCAGTACTTC
TRBD2	many	TRBJ2-7	TRBV27	CASSLGLAASYEQYF	TGTGCCAGCAGTTTAGGACTAGCGGCGTCCTACGAGCAGTACTTC
TRBD1	many	TRBJ2-1	TRBV24-1	CATSEETGAGNEQFF	TGTGCCACCAGTGAAGAGACAGGGGCGGGGAATGAGCAGTTCTTC
-	many	TRBJ2-5	TRBV5-1	CASSPGIGRGRETQYF	TGCGCCAGCAGTCCAGGGATCGGGAGAGGACGAGAGACCCAGTACTTC
-	few	TRBJ1-4	TRBV9	CASSSEEGYNEKLFF	TGTGCCAGCAGCTCCGAGGAAGGATATAATGAAAAACTGTTTTTT
TRBD1	many	TRBJ2-5	TRBV24-1	CATSESDRGETQYF	TGTGCCACCAGTGAATCAGACAGGGGGGAGACCCAGTACTTC
TRBD2	many	TRBJ2-5	TRBV12-3/TRBV12-4	CASSPVSLAGGGETQYF	TGTGCCAGCAGTCCCGTGTCCCTAGCGGGAGGGGGGGAGACCCAGTACTTC